Reported below is one TCR beta chain. Its target is not known. Germline lookup yields CDR1 SGHNT and CDR2 YYREEE (reference sequence). Trimming cost V 0 bases and J 4 bases, with 13 bases left between them. The CDR3 totals 15 residues. This sample was taken from a study of cytomegalovirus exposure and HLA in healthy donors. Study outcomes and limitations: The later analysis indicated that the majority of CMV-associated TCR beta chains appeared HLA-restricted.

The PCR employed 60 Vbeta primers together with 13 Jbeta primers. As processed by the authors: About 12 million of the 60 million to 80 million unique TCR beta chains counted in a later analysis were shared. The repertoire was sequenced with immunoSEQ multiplex PCR; TCRdb's copy has only in-frame clones and lacks some. V, J and clone size were drawn from that table, and D and trimming were deduced from the DNA. The sample lists about 94,000 clones; roughly three quarters were seen once. The donors, nominally healthy at sampling, likely had unrecorded immune exposures. This chain joins TRBV5-4 and TRBJ2-5; D might be TRBD1 (6 bases). The specimen was PBMCs. This TCR was recovered from a woman aged 40 to 55 in good health and CMV-seronegative. The CDR3 coding sequence is TGTGCCAGCAGCTTGGGGGGGCTGGGTGTAGAGACCCAGTACTTC. This encodes CASSLGGLGVETQYF.